This T cell receptor beta chain came from a study of blood T cell repertoires in COVID-19. Study at large: COVID-19 samples, acute and convalescent, were from the United States, Italy and Spain.

Profiling relied on immunoSEQ multiplex PCR, and the TCRdb table lists in-frame clones only, not all of them. The sample records 200,000 to 250,000 clones, roughly 84% being singletons. Looked up from germline, CDR1 is LNHDA and CDR2 is SQIVND (reference sequence). This CDR3 contains 15 residues. V was pared by 4 bases and J by 5 bases, with 5 bases of the junction left unmatched. The clonotype originates from a woman of 80 years or more with acute or convalescent COVID-19. The rearrangement uses TRBV19 and TRBJ2-2, with 9 positions matching TRBD1. Source material: peripheral blood. CDR3 sequence reads: CASSREDRGTGELFF. DNA of the CDR3: TGTGCCAGTAGTAGGGAGGACAGGGGTACCGGGGAGCTGTTTTTT.